One T cell receptor beta chain is described in this entry. This entry belongs to a study of T cell changes during pregnancy in multiple sclerosis. V lost 4 bases to trimming and J lost 1 base; unmatched junction nucleotides: 5. Germline values: CDR1 SGDLS, CDR2 YYNGEE. The CDR3 length is 15 residues. Clones were sequenced by immunoSEQ multiplex PCR, and TCRdb holds only the in-frame ones, with some missing. The sample holds about 100,000 clones, around 90% seen once. The TCR was taken from a female donor with multiple sclerosis, enrolled in a pregnancy study. The material sequenced was peripheral blood, taken in the second trimester of pregnancy. The chain couples TRBV9 to TRBJ2-3; 8 positions agree with TRBD2. As DNA, the CDR3 is TGTGCCAGCAGCTCCGCGGGGGGCCGCACAGATACGCAGTATTTT. As protein: CASSSAGGRTDTQYF.